These 31 T cell receptor beta chains were all obtained from the same sample, sequenced in a study of blood T cell repertoires in COVID-19. The repertoire was sequenced with immunoSEQ multiplex PCR; TCRdb's copy has only in-frame clones and lacks some. The sample carries some 180,000 clones, 65% to 90% recorded once. Sample: PBMCs or T cells enriched from blood (not recorded which). Source of these receptors: a woman in her sixties with acute COVID-19.

This chain connects TRBV7-8 to TRBJ1-1; 7 bases agree with TRBD1. The V and J ends lost 2 bases and 5 bases, in that order; junction bases with no gene match: 8. The CDR3 loop spans 15 amino acids. Per germline, CDR1 SGHVS and CDR2 FQNEAQ. The DNA for the CDR3 is TGTGCCAGCAGCTTACCTTCGACAGGGAAAACTGAAGCTTTCTTT. This sequence encodes CASSLPSTGKTEAFF.

The V call is TRBV19, the J call TRBJ2-3; 9 bases are a match to TRBD2. Trimming cost V 8 bases and J 4 bases; bases outside gene matches: 7. This CDR3 spans 14 amino acids. Germline CDR1 is LNHDA and CDR2 is SQIVND (reference sequence). CDR3 region: CASAPGLASDTQYF. The CDR3 coding sequence is TGTGCCAGTGCACCGGGACTAGCCTCAGATACGCAGTATTTT. The full variable domain, its missing parts supplied by reference TRBV19 and TRBJ2-3, is DGGITQSPKYLFRKEGQNVTLSCEQNLNHDAMYWYRQDPGQGLRLIYYSQIVNDFQKGDIAEGYSVSREKKESFPLTVTSAQKNPTAFYLCASAPGLASDTQYFGPGTRLTVL.

The chain recombines TRBV11-3 with TRBJ2-3; 9 bases match TRBD1. The CDR3 runs to 14 residues. J lost 5 bases, V lost 5 bases, and 5 bases had no gene match. Germline V lookup: CDR1 SGHNT, CDR2 YENEEA. The CDR3 sequence is CASSLGQGIDTQYF. DNA for the CDR3: TGTGCCAGCAGCCTCGGACAGGGGATAGATACGCAGTATTTT.

The chain carries TRBV5-1 and TRBJ1-2, with D possibly matching TRBD1 (5 bases). The V end lost 0 bases, the J end lost 4 bases, and 16 bases lay between the germline ends. The V gene's germline CDR1 is SGHRS and CDR2 YFSETQ. The CDR3 sequence is 16 residues long. The CDR3 DNA sequence: TGCGCCAGCAGCTTGGCCCCGGCAGGGTCAATCTATGGCTACACCTTC. It encodes CASSLAPAGSIYGYTF.

The V gene is TRBV5-5, the J gene TRBJ2-3, with TRBD2 identical over 11 bases. Trimming took 6 bases from V and 0 from J; bases not matched to a gene: 3. Germline-derived CDR1 and CDR2 are SGHKS and YYEKEE (reference sequence). This CDR3 has 15 amino acids. The DNA of the CDR3 is TGTGCCAGCAACTTAGCGGGAGGGAGCACAGATACGCAGTATTTT. It is translated as CASNLAGGSTDTQYF.

V usage is TRBV5-1 and J usage is TRBJ1-3; the match to TRBD1 covers 9 bases. The germline gives CDR1 SGHRS, CDR2 YFSETQ. After removal of 4 bases from V and 8 bases from J, the junction contained 4 bases not matched to a gene. This CDR3 comprises 13 residues. Written as DNA, the CDR3 is TGCGCCAGCAGCCCGGGACAGGGTGACACCATATATTTT. It specifies CASSPGQGDTIYF. Filled out from reference TRBV5-1 and TRBJ1-3, the complete variable domain reads KAGVTQTPRYLIKTRGQQVTLSCSPISGHRSVSWYQQTPGQGLQFLFEYFSETQRNKGNFPGRFSGRQFSNSRSEMNVSTLELGDSALYLCASSPGQGDTIYFGEGSWLTVV.

The V gene is TRBV7-9, the J gene TRBJ2-5, with D hard to call. V was cut by 2 bases and J by 3 bases, with 7 bases left in between. CDR3 length: 13 residues. CDR1 and CDR2 from the germline V gene are SEHNR and FQNEAQ (reference sequence). CDR3 residues: CASSLSPEETQYF. In nucleotides, the CDR3 is TGTGCCAGCAGCTTATCCCCTGAAGAGACCCAGTACTTC.

This clone appeared once. The chain has TRBV7-6 and TRBJ2-2; D is unclear. The V and J ends lost 3 bases and 3 bases respectively, with 5 bases between them. CDR1 and CDR2 (germline): SGHVS, FNYEAQ. This CDR3 is built from 13 residues. CDR3 residues: CASSFGYTGELFF. The CDR3 coding sequence is TGTGCCAGCAGCTTCGGGTACACCGGGGAGCTGTTTTTT.

The chain links TRBV15 to TRBJ2-5; TRBD1 matches 7 bases. This CDR3 is built from 14 residues. Trimming cost V 2 bases and J 3 bases; bases outside gene matches: 3. CDR1 is LNHNV, CDR2 YYDKDF, per germline (reference sequence). CDR3: CATSRTGTEETQYF. Written as DNA, the CDR3 is TGTGCCACCAGCAGAACCGGGACAGAAGAGACCCAGTACTTC.

V and J are TRBV5-6 and TRBJ2-2; 13 nucleotides line up with TRBD2. Trimming at V came to 4 bases and at J to 2 bases, leaving 5 bases not matched to a gene. This CDR3 is 17 amino acids long. CDR1 is SGHDT and CDR2 is YYEEEE in the germline V gene. Here the CDR3 reads CASSMGLAGSNTGELFF. CDR3 nucleotides: TGTGCCAGCAGCATGGGACTAGCGGGGAGCAACACCGGGGAGCTGTTTTTT.

The rearrangement joins TRBV4-3 to TRBJ2-3, with 9 bases that match TRBD2. The CDR3 consists of 17 residues. V gave up 2 bases and J gave up 1 base; unmatched junction bases: 7. Germline CDR1 is LGHNA and CDR2 is YSLEER. Here the CDR3 DNA reads TGCGCCAGCAGCCAAAATGTAGCGGGAGCCCGCACAGATACGCAGTATTTT. The encoded protein is CASSQNVAGARTDTQYF.

J is TRBJ2-1 and V is TRBV4-1; 15 nucleotides align to TRBD2. CDR1 MGHRA and CDR2 YSYEKL come from the germline V gene. The J segment lost 10 bases and the V segment lost 4 bases, leaving 8 bases of the junction unmatched. The CDR3 contains 16 residues. CDR3 DNA sequence: TGCGCCAGCAGCCCCCGGACTAGCGGGGGGGCAGAAGAGCAGTTCTTC. Translated, it gives CASSPRTSGGAEEQFF.

The chain employs TRBV29-1 and TRBJ2-1; 7 bases are a match to TRBD1. The CDR3 has 17 amino acids. Germline CDR1 and CDR2: SQVTM and ANQGSEA. With 3 bases clipped from V and 0 bases from J, the junction kept 11 bases outside the gene matches. The CDR3 loop is CSVDGRRGPHSYNEQFF. CDR3 nucleotide sequence: TGCAGCGTTGATGGTCGTAGGGGGCCACACTCCTACAATGAGCAGTTCTTC.

The chain joins TRBV6-5 to TRBJ2-7; D gene uncertain. Trimming shortened V by 4 bases and J by 0 bases, and 10 bases separated the two germline ends. This CDR3 has 14 residues. Germline values: CDR1 MNHEY, CDR2 SVGAGI. The CDR3 reads CASSLGRSSYEQYF. The CDR3 DNA sequence: TGTGCCAGCAGTTTAGGAAGGAGCTCCTACGAGCAGTACTTC.

The chain employs TRBV6-2 or TRBV6-3 and TRBJ1-1; D unresolved. Germline-derived CDR1 and CDR2 are MNHEY and SVGEGT. The ends were cut back, 6 bases at V and 1 base at J, with 18 bases in the middle. The CDR3 is made up of 16 amino acids. In nucleotides, the CDR3 is TGTGCCAGCAGCCACGAAGTTTTCCGGGGGAACACTGAAGCTTTCTTT. The encoded protein is CASSHEVFRGNTEAFF.

This chain uses TRBV30 with TRBJ2-7; 7 bases agree with TRBD1. Trimming cost V 8 bases and J 2 bases; bases outside gene matches: 9. The CDR3 length is 13 residues. CDR1 is GTSNPN, CDR2 SVGIG, per germline (reference sequence). The CDR3 here is CALTRDRPYEQYF. The CDR3 DNA is TGTGCCCTTACCCGGGACAGACCCTACGAGCAGTACTTC. Full variable domain (rest looked up from reference TRBV30 and TRBJ2-7): SQTIHQWPATLVQPVGSPLSLECTVEGTSNPNLYWYRQAAGRGLQLLFYSVGIGQISSEVPQNLSASRPQDRQFILSSKKLLLSDSGFYLCALTRDRPYEQYFGPGTRLTVT.

This clone was detected a few times. The chain is built from TRBV4-3 and TRBJ1-1; 8 bases are shared with TRBD1. The CDR3 consists of 16 residues. V was clipped by 0 bases and J by 11 bases; unmatched bases: 14. Germline V gene sequence: CDR1 LGHNA, CDR2 YSLEER. The CDR3 nucleotides are TGCGCCAGCAGCCAAGATTCTGATACTCGGCAGGGGGCGGCTTTCTTT. The encoded protein is CASSQDSDTRQGAAFF.

This sequence joins TRBV18 and TRBJ1-4, with 9 positions matching TRBD1. The ends lost 4 bases at V and 11 bases at J; junction bases unmatched: 2. This CDR3 region has 12 residues. The germline V gene has CDR1 KGHSH and CDR2 LQKENI. The CDR3 DNA sequence: TGTGCCAGCTCACAAGACAGGGGGAAACTGTTTTTT. Translation gives CASSQDRGKLFF. Full variable domain (missing parts from reference TRBV18 and TRBJ1-4): NAGVMQNPRHLVRRRGQEARLRCSPMKGHSHVYWYRQLPEEGLKFMVYLQKENIIDESGMPKERFSAEFPKEGPSILRIQQVVRGDSAAYFCASSQDRGKLFFGSGTQLSVL.

The V and J genes are TRBV10-3 and TRBJ1-5; 8 bases match TRBD1. Trimming removed 10 bases from V and 8 bases from J; junction bases left unmatched: 13. The CDR3 extends over 14 amino acids. The V gene's germline CDR1 is ENHRY and CDR2 SYGVKD. The CDR3 loop is CASQLTGGYEPQHF. The CDR3 nucleotides are TGTGCCAGCCAGCTTACAGGGGGGTATGAGCCCCAGCATTTT.

This clone was recorded only once. J is TRBJ1-1 and V is TRBV19, with 9 bases lining up with TRBD1. This CDR3 spans 18 amino acids. V gave up 6 bases and J gave up 4 bases; unmatched junction bases: 18. Germline V gives CDR1 LNHDA, CDR2 SQIVND (reference sequence). This CDR3 is CASSRGKGQGVVPTEAFF. CDR3 nucleotide sequence: TGTGCCAGTAGCCGGGGTAAGGGACAGGGTGTTGTGCCCACTGAAGCTTTCTTT.

The gene calls are TRBV7-6 and TRBJ1-5; 10 nucleotides agree with TRBD1. The germline CDR1 and CDR2 sequences are SGHVS and FNYEAQ. The CDR3 is made up of 14 amino acids. J was trimmed by 5 bases and V by 5 bases; bases with no gene match: 3. CDR3 DNA: TGTGCCAGCAGCAACGGACAGGGGGATCAGCCCCAGCATTTT. Its translation is CASSNGQGDQPQHF. The full variable domain, rest sourced from reference TRBV7-6 and TRBJ1-5, is GAGVSQSPRYKVTKRGQDVALRCDPISGHVSLYWYRQALGQGPEFLTYFNYEAQQDKSGLPNDRFSAERPEGSISTLTIQRTEQRDSAMYRCASSNGQGDQPQHFGDGTRLSIL.

This clone has ten or more counts. The chain links TRBV5-1 to TRBJ2-4, with D maybe TRBD1 (6 bases). Germline V gene lookup returns CDR1 SGHRS and CDR2 YFSETQ. The CDR3 runs to 15 residues. V lost 3 bases, J lost 6 bases, and 16 bases lay in between. CDR3 region: CASSWSGQQGNIQYF. The CDR3 nucleotides read TGCGCCAGCAGCTGGTCGGGACAACAAGGAAACATTCAGTACTTC.

The rearrangement links TRBV28 to TRBJ1-2, with 7 nucleotides matching TRBD1. J was trimmed by 2 bases and V by 5 bases; bases with no gene match: 8. The CDR3 loop spans 15 amino acids. The germline gives CDR1 MDHEN, CDR2 SYDVKM. This chain's CDR3 is CASSPMDRLNYGYTF. CDR3 DNA: TGTGCCAGCAGTCCAATGGACAGGCTAAACTATGGCTACACCTTC.

The chain uses TRBV11-2 and TRBJ1-6; D might be TRBD1 (5 bases). The V and J ends lost 3 bases and 7 bases respectively, with 13 bases between them. The CDR3 spans 15 residues. Germline V gene lookup returns CDR1 SGHAT and CDR2 FQNNGV. CDR3 sequence (DNA): TGTGCCAGCAGCTTGGGTGGGGCCAGGAATTCACCCCTCCACTTT. Its translation is CASSLGGARNSPLHF.

The V call is TRBV28, the J call TRBJ1-2; the D gene is possibly TRBD1 (5 bases). Germline assignment: CDR1 MDHEN and CDR2 SYDVKM. This CDR3 is built from 15 residues. The V end lost 5 bases, the J end lost 4 bases, and 17 bases lay between the germline ends. The CDR3 sequence is CASSTLGGTGYGYTF. The DNA of the CDR3 is TGTGCCAGCAGTACTCTGGGGGGGACGGGCTATGGCTACACCTTC.

This rearrangement joins TRBV30 to TRBJ1-2; D is ambiguous. The CDR3 is made up of 12 amino acids. V was shortened by 2 bases and J by 4 bases, with 8 bases between the two germline ends. Germline assignment: CDR1 GTSNPN and CDR2 SVGIG (reference sequence). The CDR3 region has the DNA TGTGCCTGGAGTTCACTAGCCTATGGCTACACCTTC. As protein: CAWSSLAYGYTF.

In its sample, this clone was seen a few times. This sequence joins TRBV7-6 and TRBJ2-3; 7 nucleotides line up with TRBD1. This CDR3 region has 16 residues. V was pared by 0 bases and J by 2 bases, with 5 bases of the junction left unmatched. The germline gives CDR1 SGHVS, CDR2 FNYEAQ. The CDR3 region has the DNA TGTGCCAGCAGCTTAGCCCTGGACAGGACCACAGATACGCAGTATTTT. Translating it yields CASSLALDRTTDTQYF.

This chain links TRBV5-8 with TRBJ2-2, with 7 bases aligning to TRBD1. This CDR3 comprises 16 residues. V was pared by 2 bases and J by 7 bases, with 11 bases of the junction left unmatched. CDR1 is SGHTS, CDR2 YDEGEE, per germline. For the CDR3, the DNA is TGTGCCAGCAGCTTAGGACAGGCGGCGCCCTTCGGGGAGCTGTTTTTT. Amino acid sequence: CASSLGQAAPFGELFF. Combining the CDR3 with reference TRBV5-8 and TRBJ2-2 gives the whole variable domain EAGVTQSPTHLIKTRGQQATLRCSPISGHTSVYWYQQALGLGLQFLLWYDEGEERNRGNFPPRFSGRQFPNYSSELNVNALELEDSALYLCASSLGQAAPFGELFFGEGSRLTVL.

V is TRBV14 and J is TRBJ2-5; 7 bases align to TRBD1. Looked up from germline, CDR1 is SGHDN and CDR2 is FVKESK. There are 15 residues in the CDR3. With 4 bases clipped from V and 0 bases from J, the junction kept 5 bases outside the gene matches. Here the CDR3 reads CASSRGGLYQETQYF. CDR3 coding DNA: TGTGCCAGCAGCCGAGGGGGCCTATACCAAGAGACCCAGTACTTC.

CDR3 nucleotides: TGTGCCAGCAGCCGAGGGGGCCAGGATACGCAGTATTTT. This encodes CASSRGGQDTQYF. V usage is TRBV3-1 (or the pseudogene TRBV3-2) and J usage is TRBJ2-3; 7 nucleotides agree with TRBD1. This CDR3 has 13 amino acids. After removal of 4 bases from V and 6 bases from J, the junction contained 4 bases not matched to a gene. Germline CDR1 and CDR2: LGHDT and YNNKEL (reference sequence).

The J gene is TRBJ1-4, the V gene TRBV28, with D possibly matching TRBD1 (5 bases). Trimming left V 8 bases short and J 7 bases short, with 17 bases between. Germline CDR1 reads MDHEN; CDR2 reads SYDVKM. The CDR3 extends over 14 amino acids. CDR3 in DNA: TGTGCCAGCGGGGCTACGGCAGGTAGTGAAAAACTGTTTTTT. Protein sequence: CASGATAGSEKLFF.